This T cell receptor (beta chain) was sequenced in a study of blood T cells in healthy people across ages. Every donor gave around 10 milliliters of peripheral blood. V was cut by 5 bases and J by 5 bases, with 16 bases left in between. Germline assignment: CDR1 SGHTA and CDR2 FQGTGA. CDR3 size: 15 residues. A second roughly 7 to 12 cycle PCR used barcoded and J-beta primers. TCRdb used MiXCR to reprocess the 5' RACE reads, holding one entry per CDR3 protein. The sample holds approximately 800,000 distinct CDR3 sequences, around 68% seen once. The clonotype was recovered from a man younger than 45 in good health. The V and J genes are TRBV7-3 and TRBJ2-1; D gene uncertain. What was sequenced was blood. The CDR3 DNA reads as TGTGCCAGCAGCCCAGCAACATACGGGCACAATGAGCAGTTCTTC. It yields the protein CASSPATYGHNEQFF.